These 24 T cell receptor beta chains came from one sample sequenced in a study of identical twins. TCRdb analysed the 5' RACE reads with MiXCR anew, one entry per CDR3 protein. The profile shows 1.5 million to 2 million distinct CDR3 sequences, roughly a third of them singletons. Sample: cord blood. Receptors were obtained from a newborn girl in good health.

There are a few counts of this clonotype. The CDR3 DNA follows: TGTGCCACCTTATCGGGACCTTATGGCTACACCTTC. Its translation: CATLSGPYGYTF. The rearrangement uses TRBV28 and TRBJ1-2; D might be TRBD1 (5 bases). The V end lost 10 bases, the J end lost 5 bases, and 14 bases lay between the germline ends. Germline CDR1 and CDR2: MDHEN and SYDVKM. CDR3 length equals 12 residues.

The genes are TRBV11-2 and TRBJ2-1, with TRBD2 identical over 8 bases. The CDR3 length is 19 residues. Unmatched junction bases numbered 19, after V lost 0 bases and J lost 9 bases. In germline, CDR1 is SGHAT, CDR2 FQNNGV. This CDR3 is CASSLESGWGIGLASEQFF. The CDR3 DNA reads TGTGCCAGCAGCTTAGAGTCTGGGTGGGGGATCGGACTAGCCAGTGAGCAGTTCTTC.

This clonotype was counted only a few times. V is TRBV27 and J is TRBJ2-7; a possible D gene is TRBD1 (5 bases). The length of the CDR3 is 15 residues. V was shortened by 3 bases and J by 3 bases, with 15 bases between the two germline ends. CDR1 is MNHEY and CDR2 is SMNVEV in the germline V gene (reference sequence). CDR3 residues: CASSFVNQGNYEQYF. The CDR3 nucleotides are TGTGCCAGCAGTTTTGTCAACCAGGGCAACTACGAGCAGTACTTC.

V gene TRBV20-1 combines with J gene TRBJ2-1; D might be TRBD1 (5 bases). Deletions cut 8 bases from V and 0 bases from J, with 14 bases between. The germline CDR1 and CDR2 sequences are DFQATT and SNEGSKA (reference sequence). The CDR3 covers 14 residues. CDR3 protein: CSTPDTYSYNEQFF. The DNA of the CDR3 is TGCAGTACTCCGGACACATACTCCTACAATGAGCAGTTCTTC.

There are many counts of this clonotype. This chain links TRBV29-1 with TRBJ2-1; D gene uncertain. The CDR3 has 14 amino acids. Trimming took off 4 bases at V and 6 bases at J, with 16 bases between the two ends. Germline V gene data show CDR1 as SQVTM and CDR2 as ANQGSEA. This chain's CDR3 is CSVVRQVSFNEQFF. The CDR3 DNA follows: TGCAGCGTTGTTCGCCAGGTCTCTTTCAATGAGCAGTTCTTC.

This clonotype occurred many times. Written as DNA, the CDR3 is TGTGCCAGCACCAAAACAGGTTACTTCTCTGGGGCCAACGTCCTGACTTTC. This translates into CASTKTGYFSGANVLTF. The chain carries TRBV28 and TRBJ2-6, with D perhaps matching TRBD1 (5 bases). Germline CDR1 and CDR2: MDHEN and SYDVKM. The CDR3 consists of 17 residues. V was trimmed by 7 bases and J by 0 bases, leaving 16 bases between them.

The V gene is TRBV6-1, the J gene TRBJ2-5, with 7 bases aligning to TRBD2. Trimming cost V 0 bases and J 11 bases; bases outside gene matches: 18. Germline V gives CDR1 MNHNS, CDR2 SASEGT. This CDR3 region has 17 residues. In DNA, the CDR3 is TGTGCCAGCAGTGAAGCTCCACGAAGCCGACTAGCTAGTGAGCAGTACTTC. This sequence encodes CASSEAPRSRLASEQYF.

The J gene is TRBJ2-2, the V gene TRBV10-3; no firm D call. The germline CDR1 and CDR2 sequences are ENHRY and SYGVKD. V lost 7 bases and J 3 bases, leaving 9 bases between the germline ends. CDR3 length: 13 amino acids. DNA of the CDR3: TGTGCCATCACTGGCACCCACACCGGGGAGCTGTTTTTT. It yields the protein CAITGTHTGELFF.

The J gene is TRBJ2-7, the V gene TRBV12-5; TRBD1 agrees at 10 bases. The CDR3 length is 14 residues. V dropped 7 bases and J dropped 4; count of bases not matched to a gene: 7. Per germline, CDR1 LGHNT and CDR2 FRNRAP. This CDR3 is CASAQGQGRYEQYF. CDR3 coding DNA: TGTGCTAGTGCCCAGGGACAGGGGAGGTACGAGCAGTACTTC.

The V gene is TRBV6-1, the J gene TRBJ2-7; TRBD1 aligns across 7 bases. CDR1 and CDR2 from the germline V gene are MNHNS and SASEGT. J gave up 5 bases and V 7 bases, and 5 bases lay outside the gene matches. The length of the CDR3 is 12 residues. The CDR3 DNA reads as TGTGCCAGCAACCCGGACAGGAACGAGCAGTACTTC. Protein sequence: CASNPDRNEQYF.

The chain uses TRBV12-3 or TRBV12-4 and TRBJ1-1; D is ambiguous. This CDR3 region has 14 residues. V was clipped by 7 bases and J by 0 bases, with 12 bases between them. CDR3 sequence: CASTTGIVNTEAFF. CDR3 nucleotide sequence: TGTGCCAGCACGACGGGGATCGTGAACACTGAAGCTTTCTTT.

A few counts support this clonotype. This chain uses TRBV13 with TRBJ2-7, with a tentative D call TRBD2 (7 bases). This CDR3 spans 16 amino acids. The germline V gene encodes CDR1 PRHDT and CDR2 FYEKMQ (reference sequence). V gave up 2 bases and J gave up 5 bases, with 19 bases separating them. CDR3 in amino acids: CASSLQGFGGRDEQYF. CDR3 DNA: TGTGCCAGCAGCTTACAGGGGTTTGGCGGGAGAGACGAGCAGTACTTC.

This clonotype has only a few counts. This chain's CDR3 is CASSPSWLGGNEQFF. The DNA of the CDR3 is TGCGCCAGCAGCCCGAGTTGGCTGGGAGGGAATGAGCAGTTCTTC. The chain combines TRBV5-1 with TRBJ2-1; TRBD2 matches 7 bases. Germline-derived CDR1 and CDR2 are SGHRS and YFSETQ. V shed 4 bases and J 7 bases; nucleotides not matched to a gene: 11. The CDR3 totals 15 residues.

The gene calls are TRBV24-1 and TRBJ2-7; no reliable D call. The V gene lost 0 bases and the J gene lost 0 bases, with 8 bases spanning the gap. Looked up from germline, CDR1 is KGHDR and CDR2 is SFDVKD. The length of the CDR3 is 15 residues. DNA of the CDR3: TGTGCCACCAGTGATTTGGGTCGGAGCTCCTACGAGCAGTACTTC. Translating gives CATSDLGRSSYEQYF.

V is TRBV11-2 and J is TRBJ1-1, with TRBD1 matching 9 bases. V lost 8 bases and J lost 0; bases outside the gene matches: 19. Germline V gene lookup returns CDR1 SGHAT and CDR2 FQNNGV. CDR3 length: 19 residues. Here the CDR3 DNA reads TGTGCCAGCGGCCACCGGGACAGGGTAGGCCCCAACTTGAACACTGAAGCTTTCTTT. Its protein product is CASGHRDRVGPNLNTEAFF.

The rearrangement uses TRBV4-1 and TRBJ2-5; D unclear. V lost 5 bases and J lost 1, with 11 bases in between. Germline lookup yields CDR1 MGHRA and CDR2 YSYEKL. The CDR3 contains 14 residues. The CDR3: CASSLRASQETQYF. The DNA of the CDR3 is TGCGCCAGCAGCTTAAGGGCTAGCCAAGAGACCCAGTACTTC.

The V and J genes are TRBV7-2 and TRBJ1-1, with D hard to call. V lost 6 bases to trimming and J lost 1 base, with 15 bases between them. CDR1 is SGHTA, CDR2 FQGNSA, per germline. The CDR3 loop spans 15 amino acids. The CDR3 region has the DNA TGTGCCAGCAGACAGCACCTGACGGGGAACACTGAAGCTTTCTTT. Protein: CASRQHLTGNTEAFF.

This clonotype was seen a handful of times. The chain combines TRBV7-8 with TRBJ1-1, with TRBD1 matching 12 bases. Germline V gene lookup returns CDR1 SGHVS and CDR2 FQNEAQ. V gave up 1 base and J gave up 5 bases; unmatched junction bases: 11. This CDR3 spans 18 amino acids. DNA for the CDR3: TGTGCCAGCAGCTTAGTGGCTGGGACAGGGGGCGCGAGAACTGAAGCTTTCTTT. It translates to CASSLVAGTGGARTEAFF.

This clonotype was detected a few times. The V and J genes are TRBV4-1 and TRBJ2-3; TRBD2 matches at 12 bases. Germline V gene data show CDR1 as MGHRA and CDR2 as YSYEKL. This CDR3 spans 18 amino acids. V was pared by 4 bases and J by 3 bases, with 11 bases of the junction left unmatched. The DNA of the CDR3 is TGCGCCAGCAGCCCCAAAGAGACGACTAGCGGGAGAACAGATACGCAGTATTTT. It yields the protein CASSPKETTSGRTDTQYF.

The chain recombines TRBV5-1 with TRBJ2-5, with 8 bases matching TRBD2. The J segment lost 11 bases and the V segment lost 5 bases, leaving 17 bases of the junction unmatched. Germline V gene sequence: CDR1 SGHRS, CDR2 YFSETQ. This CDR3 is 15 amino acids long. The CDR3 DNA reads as TGCGCCAGCAGTTCCGCGGGACTAGTGACGAATGAGCAGTACTTC. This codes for CASSSAGLVTNEQYF. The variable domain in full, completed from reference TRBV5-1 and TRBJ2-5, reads KAGVTQTPRYLIKTRGQQVTLSCSPISGHRSVSWYQQTPGQGLQFLFEYFSETQRNKGNFPGRFSGRQFSNSRSEMNVSTLELGDSALYLCASSSAGLVTNEQYFGPGTRLLVL.

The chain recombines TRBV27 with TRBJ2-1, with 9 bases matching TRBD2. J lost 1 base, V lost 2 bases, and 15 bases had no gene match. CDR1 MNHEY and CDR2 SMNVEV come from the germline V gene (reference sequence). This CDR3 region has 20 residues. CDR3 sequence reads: CASSLALGAGGPLSYNEQFF. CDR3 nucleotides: TGTGCCAGCAGTTTAGCCCTCGGGGCGGGAGGGCCCCTTTCCTACAATGAGCAGTTCTTC.

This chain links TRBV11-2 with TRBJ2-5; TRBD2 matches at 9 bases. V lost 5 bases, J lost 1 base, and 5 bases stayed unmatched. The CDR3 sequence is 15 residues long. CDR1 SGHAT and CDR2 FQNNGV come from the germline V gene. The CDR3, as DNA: TGTGCCAGCAGCCCCTGGACTAGCGCCCAAGAGACCCAGTACTTC. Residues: CASSPWTSAQETQYF.

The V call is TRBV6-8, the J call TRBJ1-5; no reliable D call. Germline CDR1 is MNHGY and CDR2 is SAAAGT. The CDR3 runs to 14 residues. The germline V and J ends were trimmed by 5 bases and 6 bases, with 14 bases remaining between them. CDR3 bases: TGTGCCAGCAGTCCCCCAGAATCTGGTCAGCCCCAGCATTTT. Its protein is CASSPPESGQPQHF.

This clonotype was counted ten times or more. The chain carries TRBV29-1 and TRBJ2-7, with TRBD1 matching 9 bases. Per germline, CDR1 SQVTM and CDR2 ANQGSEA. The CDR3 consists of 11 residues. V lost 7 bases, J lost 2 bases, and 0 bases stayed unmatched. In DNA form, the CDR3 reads TGCAGCGGACAGGGGGCCTACGAGCAGTACTTC. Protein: CSGQGAYEQYF.